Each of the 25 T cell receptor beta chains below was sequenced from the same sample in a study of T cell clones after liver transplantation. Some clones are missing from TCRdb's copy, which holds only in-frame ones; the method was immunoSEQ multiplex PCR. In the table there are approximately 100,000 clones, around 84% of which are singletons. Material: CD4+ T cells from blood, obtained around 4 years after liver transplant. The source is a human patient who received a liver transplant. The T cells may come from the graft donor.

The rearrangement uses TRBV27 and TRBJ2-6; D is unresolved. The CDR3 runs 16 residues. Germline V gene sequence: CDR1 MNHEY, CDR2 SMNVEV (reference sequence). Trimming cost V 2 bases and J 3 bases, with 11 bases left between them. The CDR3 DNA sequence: TGTGCCAGCAGTTTAGGGCAGTGGTATGGGGCCAACGTCCTGACTTTC. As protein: CASSLGQWYGANVLTF. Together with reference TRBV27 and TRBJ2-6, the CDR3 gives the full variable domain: EAQVTQNPRYLITVTGKKLTVTCSQNMNHEYMSWYRQDPGLGLRQIYYSMNVEVTDKGDVPEGYKVSRKEKRNFPLILESPSPNQTSLYFCASSLGQWYGANVLTFGAGSRLTVL.

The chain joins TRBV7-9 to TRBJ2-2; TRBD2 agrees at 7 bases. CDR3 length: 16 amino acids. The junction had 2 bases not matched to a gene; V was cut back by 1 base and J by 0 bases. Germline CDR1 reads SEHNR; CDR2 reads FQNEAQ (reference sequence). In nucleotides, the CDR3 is TGTGCCAGCAGCTTAGTAGGGAGGGCGAACACCGGGGAGCTGTTTTTT. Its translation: CASSLVGRANTGELFF.

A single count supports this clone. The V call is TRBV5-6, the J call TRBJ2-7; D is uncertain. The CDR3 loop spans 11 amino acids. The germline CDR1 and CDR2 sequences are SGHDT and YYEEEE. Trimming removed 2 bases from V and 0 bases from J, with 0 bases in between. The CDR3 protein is CASSFSYEQYF. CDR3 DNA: TGTGCCAGCAGCTTCTCCTACGAGCAGTACTTC.

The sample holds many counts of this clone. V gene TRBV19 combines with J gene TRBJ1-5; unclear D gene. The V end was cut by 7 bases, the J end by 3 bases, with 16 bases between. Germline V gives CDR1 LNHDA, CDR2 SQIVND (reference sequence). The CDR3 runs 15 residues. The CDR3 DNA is TGTGCCAGTAACGACCGGACCGAGACCAATCAGCCCCAGCATTTT. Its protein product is CASNDRTETNQPQHF.

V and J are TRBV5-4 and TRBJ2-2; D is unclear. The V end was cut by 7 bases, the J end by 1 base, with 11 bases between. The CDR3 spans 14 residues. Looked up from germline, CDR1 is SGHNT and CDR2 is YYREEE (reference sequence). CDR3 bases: TGTGCCAGCCGCACCGATGTGAACACCGGGGAGCTGTTTTTT. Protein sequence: CASRTDVNTGELFF.

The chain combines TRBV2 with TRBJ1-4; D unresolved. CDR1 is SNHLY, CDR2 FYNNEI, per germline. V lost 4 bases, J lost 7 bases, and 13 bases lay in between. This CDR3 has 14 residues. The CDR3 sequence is CASSAVRVGEKLFF. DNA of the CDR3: TGTGCCAGCAGTGCAGTCCGGGTGGGTGAAAAACTGTTTTTT. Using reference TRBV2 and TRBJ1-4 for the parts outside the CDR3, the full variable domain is EPEVTQTPSHQVTQMGQEVILRCVPISNHLYFYWYRQILGQKVEFLVSFYNNEISEKSEIFDDQFSVERPDGSNFTLKIRSTKLEDSAMYFCASSAVRVGEKLFFGSGTQLSVL.

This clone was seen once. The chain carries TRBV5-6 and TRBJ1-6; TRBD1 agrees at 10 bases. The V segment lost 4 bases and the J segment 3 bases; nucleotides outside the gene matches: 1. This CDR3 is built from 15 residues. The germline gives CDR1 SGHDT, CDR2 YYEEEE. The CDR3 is CASSGTGVYNSPLHF. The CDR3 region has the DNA TGTGCCAGCAGCGGGACAGGGGTCTATAATTCACCCCTCCACTTT.

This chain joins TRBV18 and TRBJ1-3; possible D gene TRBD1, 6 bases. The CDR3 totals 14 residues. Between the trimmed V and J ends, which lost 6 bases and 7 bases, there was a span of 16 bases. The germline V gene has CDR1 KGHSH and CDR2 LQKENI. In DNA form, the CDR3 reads TGTGCCAGCTCTCCCCACAGGGATGTGAACACCATATATTTT. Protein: CASSPHRDVNTIYF.

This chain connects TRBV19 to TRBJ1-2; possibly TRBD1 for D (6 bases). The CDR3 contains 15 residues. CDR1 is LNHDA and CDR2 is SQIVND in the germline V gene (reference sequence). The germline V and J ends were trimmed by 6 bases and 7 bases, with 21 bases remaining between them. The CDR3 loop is CASSKGGLSLFGYTF. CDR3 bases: TGTGCCAGTAGCAAAGGGGGGCTTTCGCTGTTTGGCTACACCTTC. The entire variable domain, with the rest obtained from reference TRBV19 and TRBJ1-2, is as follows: DGGITQSPKYLFRKEGQNVTLSCEQNLNHDAMYWYRQDPGQGLRLIYYSQIVNDFQKGDIAEGYSVSREKKESFPLTVTSAQKNPTAFYLCASSKGGLSLFGYTFGSGTRLTVV.

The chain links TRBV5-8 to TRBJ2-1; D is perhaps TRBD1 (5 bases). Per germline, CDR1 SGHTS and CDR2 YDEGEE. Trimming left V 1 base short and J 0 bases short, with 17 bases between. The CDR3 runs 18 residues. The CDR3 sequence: CASSLLKLVDSSYNEQFF. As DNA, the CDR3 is TGTGCCAGCAGCTTGTTAAAGCTGGTAGACAGCTCCTACAATGAGCAGTTCTTC. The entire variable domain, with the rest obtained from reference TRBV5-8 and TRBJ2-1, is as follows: EAGVTQSPTHLIKTRGQQATLRCSPISGHTSVYWYQQALGLGLQFLLWYDEGEERNRGNFPPRFSGRQFPNYSSELNVNALELEDSALYLCASSLLKLVDSSYNEQFFGPGTRLTVL.

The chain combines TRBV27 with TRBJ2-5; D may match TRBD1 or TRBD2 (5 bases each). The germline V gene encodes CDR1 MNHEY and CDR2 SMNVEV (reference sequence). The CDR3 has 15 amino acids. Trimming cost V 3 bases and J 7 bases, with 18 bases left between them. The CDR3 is CASSFLTKAGATQYF. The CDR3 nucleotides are TGTGCCAGCAGTTTTCTCACCAAGGCCGGGGCGACCCAGTACTTC.

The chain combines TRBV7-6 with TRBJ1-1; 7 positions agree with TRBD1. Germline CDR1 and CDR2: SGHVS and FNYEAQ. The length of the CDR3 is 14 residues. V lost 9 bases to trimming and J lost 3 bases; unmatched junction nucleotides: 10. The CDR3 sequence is CASRQGVRDTEAFF. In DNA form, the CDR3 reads TGTGCCAGTAGGCAGGGGGTAAGAGACACTGAAGCTTTCTTT.

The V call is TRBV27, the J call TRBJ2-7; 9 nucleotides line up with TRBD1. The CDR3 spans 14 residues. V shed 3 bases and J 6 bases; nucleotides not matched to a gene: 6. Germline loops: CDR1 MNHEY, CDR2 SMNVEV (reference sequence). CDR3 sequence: CASSLDRGLGEQYF. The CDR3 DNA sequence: TGTGCCAGCAGTTTGGACAGGGGTTTAGGCGAGCAGTACTTC.

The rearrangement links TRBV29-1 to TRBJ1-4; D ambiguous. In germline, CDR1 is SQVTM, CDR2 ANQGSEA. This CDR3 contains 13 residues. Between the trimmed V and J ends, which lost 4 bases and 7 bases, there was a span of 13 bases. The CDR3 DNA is TGCAGCGTTGCGCGGAGTCTTGGTGAAAAACTGTTTTTT. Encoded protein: CSVARSLGEKLFF. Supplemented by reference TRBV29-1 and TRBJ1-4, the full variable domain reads SAVISQKPSRDICQRGTSLTIQCQVDSQVTMMFWYRQQPGQSLTLIATANQGSEATYESGFVIDKFPISRPNLTFSTLTVSNMSPEDSSIYLCSVARSLGEKLFFGSGTQLSVL.

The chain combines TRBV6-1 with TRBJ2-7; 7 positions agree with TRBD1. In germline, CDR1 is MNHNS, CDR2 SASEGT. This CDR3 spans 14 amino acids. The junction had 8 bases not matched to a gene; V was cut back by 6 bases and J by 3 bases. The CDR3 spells CASRMGQINYEQYF. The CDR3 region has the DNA TGTGCCAGCAGGATGGGACAGATAAACTACGAGCAGTACTTC.

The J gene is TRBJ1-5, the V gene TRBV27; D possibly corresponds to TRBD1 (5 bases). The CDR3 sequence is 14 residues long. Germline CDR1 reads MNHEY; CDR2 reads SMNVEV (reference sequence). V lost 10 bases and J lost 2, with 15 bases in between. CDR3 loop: CATSQGVRNQPQHF. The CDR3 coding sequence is TGTGCCACCTCCCAAGGGGTCCGCAATCAGCCCCAGCATTTT.

CDR3 in amino acids: CASSLRTGYNEQFF. As DNA, the CDR3 is TGCGCCAGCAGCTTAAGGACAGGATACAATGAGCAGTTCTTC. The genes are TRBV5-1 and TRBJ2-1, with 7 bases identical to TRBD1. Per germline, CDR1 SGHRS and CDR2 YFSETQ. V shed 2 bases and J 4 bases; nucleotides not matched to a gene: 3. This CDR3 is 14 amino acids long.

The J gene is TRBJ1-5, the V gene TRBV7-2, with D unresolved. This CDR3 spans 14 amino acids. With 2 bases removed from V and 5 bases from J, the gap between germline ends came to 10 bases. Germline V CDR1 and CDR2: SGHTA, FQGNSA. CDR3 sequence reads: CASSLTRGDQPQHF. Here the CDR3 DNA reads TGTGCCAGCAGCTTAACCCGTGGGGATCAGCCCCAGCATTTT.

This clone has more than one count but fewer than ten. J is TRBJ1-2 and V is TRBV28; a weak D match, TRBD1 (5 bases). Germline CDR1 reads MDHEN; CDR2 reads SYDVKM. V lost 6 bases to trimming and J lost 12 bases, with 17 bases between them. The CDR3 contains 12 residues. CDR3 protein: CASRTGIRADTF. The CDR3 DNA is TGTGCCAGCAGAACAGGTATCCGGGCCGACACCTTC.

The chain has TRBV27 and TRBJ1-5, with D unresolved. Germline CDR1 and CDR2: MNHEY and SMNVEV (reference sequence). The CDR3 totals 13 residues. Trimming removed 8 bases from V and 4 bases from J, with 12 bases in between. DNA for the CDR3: TGTGCCAGCCGCCGCAGTGAGAATCAGCCCCAGCATTTT. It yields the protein CASRRSENQPQHF.

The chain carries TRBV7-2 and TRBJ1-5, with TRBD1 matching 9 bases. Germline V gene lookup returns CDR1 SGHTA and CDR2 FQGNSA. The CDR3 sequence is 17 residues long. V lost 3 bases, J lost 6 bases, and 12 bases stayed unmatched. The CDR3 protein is CASSFPKQGANSQPQHF. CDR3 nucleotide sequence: TGTGCCAGCAGCTTCCCTAAACAGGGGGCAAATAGTCAGCCCCAGCATTTT.

This CDR3 is CASSFEQRLNEQFF. CDR3 bases: TGTGCCAGCAGTTTCGAACAGAGGCTCAATGAGCAGTTCTTC. The rearrangement uses TRBV27 and TRBJ2-1; D uncertain. There are 14 residues in the CDR3. CDR1 is MNHEY and CDR2 is SMNVEV in the germline V gene (reference sequence). The V gene lost 3 bases and the J gene lost 6 bases, with 12 bases spanning the gap.

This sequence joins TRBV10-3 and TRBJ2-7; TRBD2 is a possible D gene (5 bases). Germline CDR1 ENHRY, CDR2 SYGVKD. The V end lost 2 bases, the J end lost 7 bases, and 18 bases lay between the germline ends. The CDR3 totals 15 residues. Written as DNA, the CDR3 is TGTGCCATCAGTGAGCCCAGGACTGGGGTTGGGGAGCAGTACTTC. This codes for CAISEPRTGVGEQYF.

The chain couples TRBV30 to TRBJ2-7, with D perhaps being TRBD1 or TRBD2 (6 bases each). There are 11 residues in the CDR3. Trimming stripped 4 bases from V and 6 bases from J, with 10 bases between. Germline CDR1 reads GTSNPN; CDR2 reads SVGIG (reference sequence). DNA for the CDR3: TGTGCCTGGAAGGGGGGTTTCGAGCAGTACTTC. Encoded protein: CAWKGGFEQYF.

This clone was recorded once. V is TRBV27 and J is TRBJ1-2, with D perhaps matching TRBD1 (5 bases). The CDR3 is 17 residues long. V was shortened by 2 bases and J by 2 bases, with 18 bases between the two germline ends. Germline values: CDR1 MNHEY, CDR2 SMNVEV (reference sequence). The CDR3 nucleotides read TGTGCCAGCAGTTTAGAAGGCTCGGGACCCCTGAACTATGGCTACACCTTC. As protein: CASSLEGSGPLNYGYTF.